This entry concerns a single TCR beta chain. Its antigen is unknown. The repertoire was sequenced with immunoSEQ multiplex PCR; TCRdb's copy has only in-frame clones and lacks some. In the table there are 100,000 to 120,000 clones, around 93% of which are singletons. This entry belongs to a study of siplizumab effects on memory and regulatory T cells. Study-wide findings and caveats: Among alloreactive clones, only a minor fraction mapped to unstimulated subsets. The diversity of naive T cells seemed greater than that of memory cells, and their alloresponse contribution seemed major. Alloreactive sequences traceable to unstimulated CD4+ memory cells were significantly reduced by siplizumab. Phenotypic classification as naive or memory proved unattainable for roughly 75-96% of proliferating CD4+ or CD8+ clones.

The CDR3 runs to 15 residues. The germline CDR1 and CDR2 sequences are MGHRA and YSYEKL. V was clipped by 4 bases and J by 0 bases, with 12 bases between them. Sequenced input: CD4+ T cells sorted from blood. This TCR was sampled from a human donor in good health. The rearrangement uses TRBV4-1 and TRBJ1-1; D possibly corresponds to TRBD1 (6 bases). The CDR3 DNA reads as TGCGCCAGCAGCCGGATAAGGGGGATGAACACTGAAGCTTTCTTT. Translation: CASSRIRGMNTEAFF.